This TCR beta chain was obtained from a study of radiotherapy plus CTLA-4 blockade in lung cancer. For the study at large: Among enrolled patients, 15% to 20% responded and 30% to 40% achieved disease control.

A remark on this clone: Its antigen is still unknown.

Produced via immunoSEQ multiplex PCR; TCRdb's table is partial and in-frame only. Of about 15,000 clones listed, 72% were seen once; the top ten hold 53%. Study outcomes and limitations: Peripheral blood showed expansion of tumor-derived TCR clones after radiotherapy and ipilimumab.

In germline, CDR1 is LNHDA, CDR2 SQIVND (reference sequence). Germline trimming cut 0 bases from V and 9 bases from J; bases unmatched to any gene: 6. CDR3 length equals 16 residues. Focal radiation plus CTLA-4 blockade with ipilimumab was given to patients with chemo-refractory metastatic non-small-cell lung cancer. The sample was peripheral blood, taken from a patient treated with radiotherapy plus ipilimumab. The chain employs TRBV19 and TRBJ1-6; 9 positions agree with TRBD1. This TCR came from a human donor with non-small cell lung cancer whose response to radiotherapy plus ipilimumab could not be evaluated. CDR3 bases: TGTGCCAGTAGTATAGATCGAGGACAGGGGAGTTCACCCCTCCACTTT. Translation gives CASSIDRGQGSSPLHF.